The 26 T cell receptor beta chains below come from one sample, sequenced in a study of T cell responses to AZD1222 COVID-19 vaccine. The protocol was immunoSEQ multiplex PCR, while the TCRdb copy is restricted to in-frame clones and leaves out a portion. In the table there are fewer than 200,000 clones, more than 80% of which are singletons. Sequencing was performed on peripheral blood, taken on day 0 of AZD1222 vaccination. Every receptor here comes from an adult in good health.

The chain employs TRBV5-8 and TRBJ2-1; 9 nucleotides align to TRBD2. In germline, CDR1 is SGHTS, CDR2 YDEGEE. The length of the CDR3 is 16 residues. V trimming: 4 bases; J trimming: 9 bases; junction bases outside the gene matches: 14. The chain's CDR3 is CASSGIAGAAIGEQFF. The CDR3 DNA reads TGTGCCAGCAGCGGTATAGCGGGAGCGGCAATTGGTGAGCAGTTCTTC. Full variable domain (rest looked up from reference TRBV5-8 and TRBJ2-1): EAGVTQSPTHLIKTRGQQATLRCSPISGHTSVYWYQQALGLGLQFLLWYDEGEERNRGNFPPRFSGRQFPNYSSELNVNALELEDSALYLCASSGIAGAAIGEQFFGPGTRLTVL.

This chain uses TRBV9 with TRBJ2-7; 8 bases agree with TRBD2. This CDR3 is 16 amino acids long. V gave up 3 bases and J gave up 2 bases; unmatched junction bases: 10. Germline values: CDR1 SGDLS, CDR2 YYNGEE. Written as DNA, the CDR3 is TGTGCCAGCAGCGCAGCTAGCGGGCGTCCTCCCTACGAGCAGTACTTC. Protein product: CASSAASGRPPYEQYF.

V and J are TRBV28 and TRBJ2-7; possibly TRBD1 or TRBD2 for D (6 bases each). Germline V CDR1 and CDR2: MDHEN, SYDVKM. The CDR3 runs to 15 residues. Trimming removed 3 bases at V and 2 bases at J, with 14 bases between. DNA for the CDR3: TGTGCCAGCAGTTTCTTGACGGGGGCTGCCTACGAGCAGTACTTC. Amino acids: CASSFLTGAAYEQYF.

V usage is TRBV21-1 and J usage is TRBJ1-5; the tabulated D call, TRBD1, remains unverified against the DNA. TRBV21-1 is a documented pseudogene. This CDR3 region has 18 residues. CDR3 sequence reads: CASSSRQDDWDSNQPQHF. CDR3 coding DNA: TGTGCCAGCAGCAGTCGACAGGATGATTGGGATAGCAATCAGCCCCAGCATTTT.

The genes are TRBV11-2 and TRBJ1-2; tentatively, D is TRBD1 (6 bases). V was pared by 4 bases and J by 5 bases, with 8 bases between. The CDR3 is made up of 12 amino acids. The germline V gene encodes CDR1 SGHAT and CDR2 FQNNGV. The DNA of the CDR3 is TGTGCCAGCAGCTCGGACAGATATGGCTACACCTTC. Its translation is CASSSDRYGYTF.

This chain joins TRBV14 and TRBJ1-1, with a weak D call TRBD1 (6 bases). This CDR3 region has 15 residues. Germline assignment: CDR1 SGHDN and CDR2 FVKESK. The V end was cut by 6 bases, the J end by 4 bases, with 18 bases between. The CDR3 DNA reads TGTGCCAGCAGGGCCGTGGGGGGCGCGGGCACTGAAGCTTTCTTT. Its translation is CASRAVGGAGTEAFF.

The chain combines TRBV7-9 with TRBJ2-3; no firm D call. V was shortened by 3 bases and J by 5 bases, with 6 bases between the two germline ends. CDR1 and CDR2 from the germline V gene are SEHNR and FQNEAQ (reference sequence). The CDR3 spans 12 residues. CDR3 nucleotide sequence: TGTGCCAGCAGCTTTGGCCTAGATACGCAGTATTTT. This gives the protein CASSFGLDTQYF.

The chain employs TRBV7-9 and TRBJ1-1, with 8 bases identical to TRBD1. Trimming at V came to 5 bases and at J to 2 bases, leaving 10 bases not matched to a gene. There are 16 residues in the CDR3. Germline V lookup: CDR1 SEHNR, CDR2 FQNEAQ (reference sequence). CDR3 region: CASSPVGQGKNTEAFF. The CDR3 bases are TGTGCCAGCAGCCCGGTCGGACAGGGCAAAAACACTGAAGCTTTCTTT. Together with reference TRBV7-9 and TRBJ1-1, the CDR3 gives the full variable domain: DTGVSQNPRHKITKRGQNVTFRCDPISEHNRLYWYRQTLGQGPEFLTYFQNEAQLEKSRLLSDRFSAERPKGSFSTLEIQRTEQGDSAMYLCASSPVGQGKNTEAFFGQGTRLTVV.

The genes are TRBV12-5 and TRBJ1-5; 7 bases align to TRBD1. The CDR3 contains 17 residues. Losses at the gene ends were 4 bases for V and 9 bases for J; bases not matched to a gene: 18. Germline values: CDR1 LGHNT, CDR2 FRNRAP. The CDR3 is CASGSLTTGRLGRPQHF. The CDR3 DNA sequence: TGTGCTAGTGGTTCCCTCACGACAGGGAGATTGGGTCGGCCCCAGCATTTT.

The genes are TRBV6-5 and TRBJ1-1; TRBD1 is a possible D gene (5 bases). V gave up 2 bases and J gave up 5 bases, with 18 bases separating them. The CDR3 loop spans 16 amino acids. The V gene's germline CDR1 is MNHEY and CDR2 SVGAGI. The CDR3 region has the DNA TGTGCCAGCAGTTACAGGGTCCCGGGGGTTGGGACTGAAGCTTTCTTT. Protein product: CASSYRVPGVGTEAFF.

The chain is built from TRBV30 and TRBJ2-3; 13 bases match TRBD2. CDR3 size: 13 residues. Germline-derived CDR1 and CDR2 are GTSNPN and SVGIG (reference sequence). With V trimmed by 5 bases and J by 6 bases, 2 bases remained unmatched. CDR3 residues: CAWALAGGDTQYF. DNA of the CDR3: TGTGCCTGGGCACTAGCGGGAGGGGATACGCAGTATTTT.

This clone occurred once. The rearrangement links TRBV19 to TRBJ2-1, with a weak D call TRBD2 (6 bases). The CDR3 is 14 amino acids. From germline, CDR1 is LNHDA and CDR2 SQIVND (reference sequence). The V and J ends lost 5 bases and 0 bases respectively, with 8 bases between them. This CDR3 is CASSATSSYNEQFF. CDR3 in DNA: TGTGCCAGTAGTGCGACTAGCTCCTACAATGAGCAGTTCTTC.

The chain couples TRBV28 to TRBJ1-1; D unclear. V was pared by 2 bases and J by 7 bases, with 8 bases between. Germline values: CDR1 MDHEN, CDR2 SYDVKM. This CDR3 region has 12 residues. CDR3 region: CASSLVMREAFF. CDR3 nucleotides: TGTGCCAGCAGTTTAGTTATGCGTGAAGCTTTCTTT.

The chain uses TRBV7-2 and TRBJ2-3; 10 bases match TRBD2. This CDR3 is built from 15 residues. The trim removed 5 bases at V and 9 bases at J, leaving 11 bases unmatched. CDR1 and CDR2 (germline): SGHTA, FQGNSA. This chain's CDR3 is CASSEGLAGVSTQYF. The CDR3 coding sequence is TGTGCCAGCAGCGAGGGGCTAGCGGGAGTGTCAACGCAGTATTTT.

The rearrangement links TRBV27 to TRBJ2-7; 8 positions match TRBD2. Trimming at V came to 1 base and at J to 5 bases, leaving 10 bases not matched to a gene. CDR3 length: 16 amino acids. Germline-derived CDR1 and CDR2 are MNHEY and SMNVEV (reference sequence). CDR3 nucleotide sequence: TGTGCCAGCAGTTTATTGGGAGCGGGAGTAGTTCACGAGCAGTACTTC. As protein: CASSLLGAGVVHEQYF.

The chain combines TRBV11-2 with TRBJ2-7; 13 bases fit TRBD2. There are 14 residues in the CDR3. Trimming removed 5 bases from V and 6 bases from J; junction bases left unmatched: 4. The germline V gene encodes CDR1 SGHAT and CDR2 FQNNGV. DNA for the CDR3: TGTGCCAGCAGCAGGGGACTAGCGGGATCCGAGCAGTACTTC. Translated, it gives CASSRGLAGSEQYF.

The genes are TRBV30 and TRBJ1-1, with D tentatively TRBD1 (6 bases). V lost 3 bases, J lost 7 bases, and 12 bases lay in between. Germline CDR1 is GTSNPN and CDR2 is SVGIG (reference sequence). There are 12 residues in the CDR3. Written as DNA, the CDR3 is TGTGCCTGGAGAGACAGGACCGATGAAGCTTTCTTT. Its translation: CAWRDRTDEAFF.

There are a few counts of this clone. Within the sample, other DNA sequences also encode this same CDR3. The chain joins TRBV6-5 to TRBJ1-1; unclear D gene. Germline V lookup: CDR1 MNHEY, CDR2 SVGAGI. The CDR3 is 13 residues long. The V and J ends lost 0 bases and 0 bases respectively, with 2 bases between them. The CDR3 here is CASSYSVNTEAFF. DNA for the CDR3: TGTGCCAGCAGTTACTCGGTGAACACTGAAGCTTTCTTT.

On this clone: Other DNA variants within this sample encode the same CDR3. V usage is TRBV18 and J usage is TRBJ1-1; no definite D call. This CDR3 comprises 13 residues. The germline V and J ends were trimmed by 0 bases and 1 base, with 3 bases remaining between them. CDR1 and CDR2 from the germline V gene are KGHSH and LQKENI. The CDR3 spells CASSPPGNTEAFF. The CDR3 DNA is TGTGCCAGCTCACCACCCGGGAACACTGAAGCTTTCTTT.

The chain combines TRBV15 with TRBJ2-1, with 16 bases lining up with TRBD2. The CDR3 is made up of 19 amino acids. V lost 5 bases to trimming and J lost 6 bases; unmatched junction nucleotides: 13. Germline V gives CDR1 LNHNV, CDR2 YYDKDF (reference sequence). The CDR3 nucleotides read TGTGCCACCAGCGGGGGGCCCGGGACTAGCGGGAGGGCCCCCAATGAGCAGTTCTTC. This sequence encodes CATSGGPGTSGRAPNEQFF. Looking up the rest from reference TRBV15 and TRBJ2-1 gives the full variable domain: DAMVIQNPRYQVTQFGKPVTLSCSQTLNHNVMYWYQQKSSQAPKLLFHYYDKDFNNEADTPDNFQSRRPNTSFCFLDIRSPGLGDTAMYLCATSGGPGTSGRAPNEQFFGPGTRLTVL.

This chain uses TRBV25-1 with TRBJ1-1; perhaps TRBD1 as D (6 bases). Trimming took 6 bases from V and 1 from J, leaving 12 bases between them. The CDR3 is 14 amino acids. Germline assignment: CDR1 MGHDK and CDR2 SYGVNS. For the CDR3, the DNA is TGTGCCAGCAGAAGTGACAGGAGGAACACTGAAGCTTTCTTT. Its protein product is CASRSDRRNTEAFF.

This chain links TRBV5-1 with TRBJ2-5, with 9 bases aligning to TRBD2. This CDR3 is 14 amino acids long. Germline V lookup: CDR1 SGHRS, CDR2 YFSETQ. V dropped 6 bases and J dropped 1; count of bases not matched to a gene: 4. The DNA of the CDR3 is TGCGCCAGCATGCTAGCGGGGCTCCAAGAGACCCAGTACTTC. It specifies CASMLAGLQETQYF.

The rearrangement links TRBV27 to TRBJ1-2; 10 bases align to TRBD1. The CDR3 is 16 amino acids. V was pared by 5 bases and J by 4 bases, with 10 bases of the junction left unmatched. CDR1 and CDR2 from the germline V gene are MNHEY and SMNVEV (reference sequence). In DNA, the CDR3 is TGTGCCAGCAGTGAACGACAGGGGGCGAGGGTCTATGGCTACACCTTC. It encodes CASSERQGARVYGYTF.

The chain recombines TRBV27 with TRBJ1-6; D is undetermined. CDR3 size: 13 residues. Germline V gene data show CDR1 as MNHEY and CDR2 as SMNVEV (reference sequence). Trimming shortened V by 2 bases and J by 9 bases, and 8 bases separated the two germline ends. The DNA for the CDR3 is TGTGCCAGCAGTTTAGGGTGGGTTTCACCCCTCCACTTT. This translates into CASSLGWVSPLHF.

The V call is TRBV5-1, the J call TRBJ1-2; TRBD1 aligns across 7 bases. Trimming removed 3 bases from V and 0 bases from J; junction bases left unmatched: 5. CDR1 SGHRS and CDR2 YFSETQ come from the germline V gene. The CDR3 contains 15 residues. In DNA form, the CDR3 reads TGCGCCAGCAGCTCGGGACAGCGAGCTAACTATGGCTACACCTTC. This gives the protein CASSSGQRANYGYTF.

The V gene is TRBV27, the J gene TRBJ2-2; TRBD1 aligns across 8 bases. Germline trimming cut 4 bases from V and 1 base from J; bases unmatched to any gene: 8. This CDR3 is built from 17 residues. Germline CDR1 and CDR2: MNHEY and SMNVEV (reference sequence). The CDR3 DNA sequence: TGTGCCAGCAGTTCCATTTCCGGGACAGGGAACACCGGGGAGCTGTTTTTT. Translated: CASSSISGTGNTGELFF.